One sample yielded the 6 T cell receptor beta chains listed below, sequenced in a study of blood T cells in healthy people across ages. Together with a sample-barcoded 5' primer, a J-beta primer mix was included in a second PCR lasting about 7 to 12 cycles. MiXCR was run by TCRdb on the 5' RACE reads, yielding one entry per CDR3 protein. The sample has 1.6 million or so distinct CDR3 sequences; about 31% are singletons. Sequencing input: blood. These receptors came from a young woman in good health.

The CDR3 region has the DNA TGTGCCAGCAGCGTAGACCCGGGAGACTACAATGAGCAGTTCTTC. It yields the protein CASSVDPGDYNEQFF. The V gene is TRBV9, the J gene TRBJ2-1; possibly TRBD2 for D (6 bases). Deletions cut 0 bases from V and 3 bases from J, with 10 bases between. The CDR3 extends over 15 amino acids. Germline CDR1 SGDLS, CDR2 YYNGEE. The full variable domain, in which reference TRBV9 and TRBJ2-1 provide the parts outside the CDR3, is DSGVTQTPKHLITATGQRVTLRCSPRSGDLSVYWYQQSLDQGLQFLIQYYNGEERAKGNILERFSAQQFPDLHSELNLSSLELGDSALYFCASSVDPGDYNEQFFGPGTRLTVL.

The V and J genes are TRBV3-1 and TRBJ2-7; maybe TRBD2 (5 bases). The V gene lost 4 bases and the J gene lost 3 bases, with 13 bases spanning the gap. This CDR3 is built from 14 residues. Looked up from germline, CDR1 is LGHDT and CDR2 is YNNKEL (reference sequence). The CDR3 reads CASSPGGTNYEQYF. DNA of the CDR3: TGTGCCAGCAGCCCCGGAGGCACCAACTACGAGCAGTACTTC.

CDR3 DNA sequence: TGTGCCAGCACAAAACGGGACGGTACCTACGAGCAGTACTTC. It yields the protein CASTKRDGTYEQYF. The rearrangement links TRBV6-2 or TRBV6-3 to TRBJ2-7; D is perhaps TRBD1 or TRBD2 (5 bases each). The length of the CDR3 is 14 residues. Germline V gene data show CDR1 as MNHEY and CDR2 as SVGEGT. V lost 7 bases and J 2 bases, leaving 15 bases between the germline ends.

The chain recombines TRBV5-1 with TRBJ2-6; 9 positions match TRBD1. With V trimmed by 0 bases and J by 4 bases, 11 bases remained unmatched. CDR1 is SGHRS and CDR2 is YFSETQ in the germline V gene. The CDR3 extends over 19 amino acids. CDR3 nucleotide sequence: TGCGCCAGCAGCTTGGTGGGACAGGGCGATCCTCGGGGGGCCAACGTCCTGACTTTC. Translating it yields CASSLVGQGDPRGANVLTF. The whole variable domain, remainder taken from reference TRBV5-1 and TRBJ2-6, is KAGVTQTPRYLIKTRGQQVTLSCSPISGHRSVSWYQQTPGQGLQFLFEYFSETQRNKGNFPGRFSGRQFSNSRSEMNVSTLELGDSALYLCASSLVGQGDPRGANVLTFGAGSRLTVL.

The CDR3, as DNA: TGTGCCAGCAGCACGGGACAGGGTACCAACCATGAGCAGTTCTTC. Its protein product is CASSTGQGTNHEQFF. This sequence joins TRBV13 and TRBJ2-1; 9 nucleotides line up with TRBD1. CDR1 and CDR2 (germline): PRHDT, FYEKMQ (reference sequence). The CDR3 covers 15 residues. J lost 8 bases, V lost 5 bases, and 10 bases had no gene match.

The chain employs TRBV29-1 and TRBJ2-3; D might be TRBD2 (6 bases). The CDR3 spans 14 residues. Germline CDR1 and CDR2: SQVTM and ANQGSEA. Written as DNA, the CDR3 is TGCAGTGTCTCCCAGTGGACTACAACAGATACGCAGTATTTT. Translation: CSVSQWTTTDTQYF.